This TCR beta chain is from a study of cytomegalovirus exposure and HLA in healthy donors. Study-level results: Analyses of presence/absence relied on an assumption of roughly uniform sequencing depth across donors. Per published reports, the classifier diagnosed cytomegalovirus status with high specificity and sensitivity. Earlier findings revealed that most TCR beta V segments proved productive either about 87% or about 30% of the time.

The CDR3 is 16 residues long. With 3 bases clipped from V and 4 bases from J, the junction kept 3 bases outside the gene matches. Germline V CDR1 and CDR2: ENHRY, SYGVKD. The PCR ran on 60 Vbeta and 13 Jbeta primers. TCRdb keeps only in-frame clones here, not all; method: immunoSEQ multiplex PCR. The profile shows more than 35,000 clones, over 40% of them singletons. A remark on this clone: Its antigen is still unknown.

The V and J genes are TRBV10-3 and TRBJ2-5; 15 nucleotides align to TRBD2. This clonotype originated in a woman aged 40 to 49 in good health and CMV-seropositive. The sample taken for sequencing was PBMCs. CDR3 coding DNA: TGTGCCATCAGTGAAGGGACTAGCGGGGGGAGAGAGACCCAGTACTTC. Amino acid sequence: CAISEGTSGGRETQYF.